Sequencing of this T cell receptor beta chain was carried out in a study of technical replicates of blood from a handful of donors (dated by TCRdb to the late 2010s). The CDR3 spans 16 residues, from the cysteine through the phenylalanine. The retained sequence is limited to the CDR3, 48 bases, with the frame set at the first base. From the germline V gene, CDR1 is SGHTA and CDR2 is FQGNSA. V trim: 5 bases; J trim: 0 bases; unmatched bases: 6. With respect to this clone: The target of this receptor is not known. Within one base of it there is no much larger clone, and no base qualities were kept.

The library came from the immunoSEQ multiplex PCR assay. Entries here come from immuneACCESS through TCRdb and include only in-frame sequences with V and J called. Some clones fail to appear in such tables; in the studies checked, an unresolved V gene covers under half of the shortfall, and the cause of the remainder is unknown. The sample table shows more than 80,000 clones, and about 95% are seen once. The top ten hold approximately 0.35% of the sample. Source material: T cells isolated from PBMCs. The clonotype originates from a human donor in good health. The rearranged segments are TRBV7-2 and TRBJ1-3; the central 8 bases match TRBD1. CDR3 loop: CASSLRTGPSGNTIYF. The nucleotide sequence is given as TGTGCCAGCAGCCTAAGGACAGGGCCCTCTGGAAACACCATATATTTT.